This TCR beta chain was found in a study of cytomegalovirus exposure and HLA in healthy donors. Study outcomes and limitations: Overall, around 160 TCR beta chains were annotated as cytomegalovirus-associated. Accurate prediction of HLA-A and HLA-B alleles (for most subjects) was reportedly achieved from TCR beta sequences.

Notes on this clone: Its antigen is not identified.

CDR3 length: 13 residues. Germline CDR1 reads MNHEY; CDR2 reads SMNVEV (reference sequence). V was clipped by 3 bases and J by 5 bases, with 11 bases between them. Despite likely unrecorded immune exposures, the donors were nominally healthy at the time of sampling. PCR employed 60 Vbeta and 13 Jbeta primers. Data came from immunoSEQ multiplex PCR; TCRdb stores just in-frame clones and leaves some out. Of around 200,000 clones in the sample, around 86% were seen once. The rearrangement joins TRBV27 to TRBJ2-7, with a weak D call TRBD2 (5 bases). The sequencing sample was made of PBMCs. This TCR was recovered from a woman aged 18-29 years in good health and CMV-seronegative. CDR3 DNA sequence: TGTGCCAGCAGTTTCAAGTTCGGGAACGAGCAGTACTTC. The encoded protein is CASSFKFGNEQYF.